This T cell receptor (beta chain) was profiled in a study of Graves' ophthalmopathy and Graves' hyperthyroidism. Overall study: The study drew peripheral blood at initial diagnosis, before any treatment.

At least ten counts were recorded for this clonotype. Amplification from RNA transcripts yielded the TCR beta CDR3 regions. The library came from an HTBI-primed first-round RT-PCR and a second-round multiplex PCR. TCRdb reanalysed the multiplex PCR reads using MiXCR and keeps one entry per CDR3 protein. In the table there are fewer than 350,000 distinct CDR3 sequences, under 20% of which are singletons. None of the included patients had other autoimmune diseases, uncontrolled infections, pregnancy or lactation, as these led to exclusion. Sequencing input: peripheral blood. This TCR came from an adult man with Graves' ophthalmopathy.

The CDR3 DNA is TGTGCCAGCAGCCGTCCGCCGGGGGAGCTGTTTTTT. This translates into CASSRPPGELFF. The chain joins TRBV7-2 to TRBJ2-2; no reliable D call. This CDR3 has 12 residues. Trimming left V 5 bases short and J 8 bases short, with 9 bases between. Germline lookup yields CDR1 SGHTA and CDR2 FQGNSA.